These T cell receptor beta chains were read from a single sample in a study of regulatory T cells in long-lasting Graves disease. TCRdb reprocessed the multiplex PCR reads with MiXCR, giving one entry per CDR3 protein. The table includes 300,000 to 450,000 distinct CDR3 sequences, less than 20% detected once. The specimen was peripheral blood mononuclear cells (PBMCs), collected at new diagnosis, from a patient treated with antithyroid drugs. Every receptor here comes from a female donor with Graves disease. Both conserved end residues are part of each CDR3. D genes are given only for firm matches. Not every row has a clone size; where given, it reads once, few, many or a size class.

>.|TRBV11-2|TRBJ2-7|many
TGTGCCAGCAGCTCGCAACGGGACGAGCAGTACTTC
CASSSQRDEQYF
>.|TRBV28|TRBJ1-1|many
TGTGCCAGCAGCCTTCCGCTGTCACTGCCCGAAGCTTTCTTT
CASSLPLSLPEAFF
>.|TRBV11-3|TRBJ2-7|many
TGTGCCAGCAGCCGCACGACCAGCGGCGAGCAGTACTTC
CASSRTTSGEQYF
>.|TRBV9|TRBJ2-5|many
TGTGCCAGCAGCGTTGACTCTCGGGAGACCCAGTACTTC
CASSVDSRETQYF
>TRBD1|TRBV9|TRBJ1-5|many
TGTGCCAGCAGCGCCGACAGGGATAATCAGCCCCAGCATTTT
CASSADRDNQPQHF
>.|TRBV28|TRBJ1-5|few
TGTGCCAGCACCCCTGGGGGGGTCGGCAATCAGCCCCAGCATTTT
CASTPGGVGNQPQHF
>TRBD2|TRBV29-1|TRBJ2-7|many
TGCAGCGTTGAAGCTCCAGGGAGGGCTCGGAACGAGCAGTACTTC
CSVEAPGRARNEQYF
>.|TRBV7-3|TRBJ1-1|few
TGTGCCAGCAGAGGGGATCAGAGCACTGAAGCTTTCTTT
CASRGDQSTEAFF
>TRBD1|TRBV25-1|TRBJ2-5|.
TGTGCCAGCAGGGGGACAGCGCGGGAGACCCAGTACTTC
CASRGTARETQYF
>TRBD2|TRBV7-3|TRBJ2-1|many
TGTGCCAGCAGCCAGGGGACTAGCGGCTACAATGAGCAGTTCTTC
CASSQGTSGYNEQFF
>.|TRBV5-1|TRBJ1-1|many
TGCGCCAGCAGCATACATAGCACTGAAGCTTTCTTT
CASSIHSTEAFF
>TRBD2|TRBV7-9|TRBJ2-1|many
TGTGCCAGCAGCTTAGGGACTAGCGGGAGCAATGAGCAGTTCTTC
CASSLGTSGSNEQFF
>.|TRBV6-9|TRBJ1-2|.
TGTGCCAGCAGTTCCTTGGCGGCCTATGGCTACACCTTC
CASSSLAAYGYTF
>TRBD1|TRBV6-1|TRBJ1-5|many
TGCGCCAGCAGCCCGGGACAGGGACATAGCAATCAGCCCCAGCATTTT
CASSPGQGHSNQPQHF
>.|TRBV5-1|TRBJ1-2|few
TGCGCCAGCACCCCTCGGAAGATGGCCTTC
CASTPRKMAF
>.|TRBV28|TRBJ2-3|many
TGTGCCAGCATCTCGGGGCCCCGCAGGCAGGATACGCAGTATTTT
CASISGPRRQDTQYF
>TRBD1|TRBV20-1|TRBJ2-7|many
TGCAGTGCTACAGACAGGGGGAGAGTCTACGAGCAGTACTTC
CSATDRGRVYEQYF
>.|TRBV10-3|TRBJ1-1|few
TGTGCCAGTTCAAATCAGGGGCGGAACACTGAAGCTTTCTTT
CASSNQGRNTEAFF
>TRBD1|TRBV6-2/TRBV6-3|TRBJ2-2|few
TGTGCCAGCAGAAATACAGGGGGGAACACCGGGGAGCTGTTTTTT
CASRNTGGNTGELFF
>TRBD1|TRBV15|TRBJ2-6|many
TGTGCCACCAGCACGAGGGGCAGGGGGAACTCTGGGGCCAACGTCCTGACTTTC
CATSTRGRGNSGANVLTF
>.|TRBV5-1|TRBJ1-1|many
TGCGCCAGCAGAGAAATCCAGGGGATCACTGAAGCTTTCTTT
CASREIQGITEAFF
>.|TRBV28|TRBJ1-4|many
TGTGCCAGCAGTTCCGGACTCGCTAATGAAAAACTGTTTTTT
CASSSGLANEKLFF
>.|TRBV12-3/TRBV12-4|TRBJ2-3|many
TGTGCCAGCAATTTAGGGTCGGGTTACGGCACAGATACGCAGTATTTT
CASNLGSGYGTDTQYF
>TRBD1|TRBV27|TRBJ1-5|.
TGTGCCAGCAGTTTAGTGGGACAGGGACAGGGCAATCAGCCCCAGCATTTT
CASSLVGQGQGNQPQHF
>.|TRBV27|TRBJ2-2|many
TGTGCCAGCAGTTTCGGCTCGAACACCGGGGAGCTGTTTTTT
CASSFGSNTGELFF
>.|TRBV27|TRBJ1-2|many
TGTGCCAGCAGTCCCTTTGGGGGCGGCTACACCTTC
CASSPFGGGYTF
>.|TRBV7-9|TRBJ1-3|.
TGTGCCAGCACCCCGCGTAGAGACACCATATATTTT
CASTPRRDTIYF
>TRBD1|TRBV7-9|TRBJ2-3|.
TGTGCCAGCAGCTTAGTTTGGACAGGGAGAACAGATACGCAGTATTTT
CASSLVWTGRTDTQYF
>.|TRBV5-1|TRBJ2-3|many
TGCGCCAGCAGCTTGCGTCCCGGGGGAGATACAGATACGCAGTATTTT
CASSLRPGGDTDTQYF
>TRBD1|TRBV20-1|TRBJ1-2|many
TGCAGTGCTAGGGAGACAGGGGGCTACTATGGCTACACCTTC
CSARETGGYYGYTF
>TRBD1|TRBV15|TRBJ1-1|many
TGTGCCACCAGCGCCCCCGGGACAGCGCTTAAAGCTTTCTTT
CATSAPGTALKAFF
>TRBD2|TRBV11-2|TRBJ2-1|.
TGTGCCAGCAGCCCCTGGGGGGTAGCGGGATACTACAATGAGCAGTTCTTC
CASSPWGVAGYYNEQFF
>.|TRBV20-1|TRBJ2-4|.
TGCAGTGCTTTCCGCCCGCGAGCCAAAAACATTCAGTACTTC
CSAFRPRAKNIQYF
>TRBD2|TRBV20-1|TRBJ2-3|few
TGCAGTGCTAGGTTGACTAGCGGAGCGAGCACAGATACGCAGTATTTT
CSARLTSGASTDTQYF
>TRBD2|TRBV10-3|TRBJ2-3|.
TGTGCCAGTTCGGGGGGGATGGCGAGCACAGATACGCAGTATTTT
CASSGGMASTDTQYF
>.|TRBV7-2|TRBJ2-3|.
TGTGCCAGCAGCTTAGACCCGCGGGGGCGGGATACGCAGTATTTT
CASSLDPRGRDTQYF
>.|TRBV6-2/TRBV6-3|TRBJ2-5|.
TGTGCCAGCAGTTACTCCGACAGGCAAGAGACCCAGTACTTC
CASSYSDRQETQYF
>TRBD2|TRBV6-5|TRBJ2-5|many
TGTGCCAGCAGTTACCCAATCGGGACTAGCGGGAGTGTACAAGAGACCCAGTACTTC
CASSYPIGTSGSVQETQYF
>.|TRBV5-6|TRBJ1-2|.
TGTGCCAGCAGCATTAACAGCTATGGCTACACCTTC
CASSINSYGYTF
>TRBD1|TRBV19|TRBJ1-2|many
TGTGCCAGTAACACAGGGGTGCGCGCGGGCTATGGCTACACCTTC
CASNTGVRAGYGYTF
>TRBD1|TRBV10-3|TRBJ2-7|once
TGTGCCATCAGTGAAGGGACAGGGAATCTCGAGCAGTACTTC
CAISEGTGNLEQYF
>.|TRBV12-3/TRBV12-4|TRBJ2-5|many
TGTGCCAGCAGCTGGGCCGACACGGCGGAGACCCAGTACTTC
CASSWADTAETQYF
>.|TRBV7-9|TRBJ2-1|many
TGTGCCAGCAGCTTAGTCTCAGGCAGGCGGAATGAGCAGTTCTTC
CASSLVSGRRNEQFF
>.|TRBV27|TRBJ1-2|many
TGTGCCAGCAGCTTAAAGGAGCCGAGGCAGTCCTATGGCTACACCTTC
CASSLKEPRQSYGYTF
>TRBD2|TRBV20-1|TRBJ2-5|.
TGCAGTGCCCCCAGCGGGGGAGGAGAGACCCAGTACTTC
CSAPSGGGETQYF
>.|TRBV5-5|TRBJ2-7|many
TGTGCCAGCAGCTTGGGCGACACAGAGGACGAGCAGTACTTC
CASSLGDTEDEQYF
>.|TRBV5-1|TRBJ1-5|many
TGTGCCAGCAGTTTGGCGGGACAACTTAATCAGCCCCAGCATTTT
CASSLAGQLNQPQHF
>.|TRBV3-1|TRBJ2-5|many
TGTGCCAGCAGCCGGATCAGGACGAAACAAGAGACCCAGTACTTC
CASSRIRTKQETQYF
>.|TRBV4-3|TRBJ1-4|many
TGCGCCAGCAGCCAGGGCGGCTTTAGTGAAAAACTGTTTTTT
CASSQGGFSEKLFF
>.|TRBV12-5|TRBJ2-6|few
TGTGCTAGTGGTCCCCCGGGGAGCTCAGCCGGGGCCAACGTCCTGACTTTC
CASGPPGSSAGANVLTF
>.|TRBV11-2|TRBJ2-1|few
TGTGCCAGCAGCTTAACCTCCTACAATGAGCAGCTCTTC
CASSLTSYNEQLF
>TRBD2|TRBV9|TRBJ2-2|many
TGTGCCAGCAGCCCACTACTCCAAAGCGGGAGTAGGAACACCGGGGAGCTGTTTTTT
CASSPLLQSGSRNTGELFF
>.|TRBV18|TRBJ2-1|many
TGTGCCAGCTCACCAGGAGAATACAATGAGCAGTTCTTC
CASSPGEYNEQFF
>TRBD2|TRBV13|TRBJ2-1|many
TGTGCCAGCAGCTCCGGGACTAGCGGGGACAAAAAGCAGTTCTTC
CASSSGTSGDKKQFF
>TRBD2|TRBV28|TRBJ2-2|few
TGTGCCAGCAGTTGGGGCGCGGGACTAGCGGGAGAGTACACCGGGGAGCTGTTTTTT
CASSWGAGLAGEYTGELFF
>.|TRBV30|TRBJ1-2|.
TGTGCCTGGACGAGATTTACAGTGGCGGCGGGTGGCTACACCTTC
CAWTRFTVAAGGYTF
>.|TRBV12-3/TRBV12-4|TRBJ1-1|many
TGTGCCAGCAGTTTAGCGATATCGGGGGGGACTGAAGCTTTCTTT
CASSLAISGGTEAFF
>TRBD2|TRBV27|TRBJ2-7|many
TGTGCCAGCAGTCCGGTAGCGGGAGGTTACTACGAGCAGTACTTC
CASSPVAGGYYEQYF
>TRBD1|TRBV27|TRBJ1-1|few
TGTGCCAGCAGGACCCGGGACAGGGTCACTGAAGCTTTCTTT
CASRTRDRVTEAFF